This TCR beta chain was identified in a study of cytomegalovirus exposure and HLA in healthy donors. Overall study: HLA-typed donors were the source of about 85 million unique TCRs, which an early data release held. Overall study results and limits: Associated with cytomegalovirus, according to the listing, were about 160 TCR beta chains.

About this clone itself: Antigen unknown.

The PCR made use of 60 Vbeta and 13 Jbeta primers. Using immunoSEQ multiplex PCR, the repertoire was profiled, and TCRdb retains in-frame clones only, with some absent. The data hold more than 100,000 clones, with 75% to 90% observed a single time. Healthy bone marrow donors made up the cohort. The V and J ends lost 8 bases and 0 bases respectively, with 11 bases between them. Germline-derived CDR1 and CDR2 are MNHEY and SMNVEV (reference sequence). The CDR3 has 13 amino acids. This TCR was recovered from a man in his forties or fifties in good health and CMV-seronegative. The chain uses TRBV27 and TRBJ2-7; D possibly corresponds to TRBD2 (6 bases). The sequenced sample was PBMCs. CDR3 residues: CASGSSGSYEQYF. The CDR3 nucleotides read TGTGCCAGCGGAAGTAGCGGCTCCTACGAGCAGTACTTC.